A selection of T cell receptor beta chains follows, all from one sample in a study of Ad26.COV2.S vaccination and SARS-CoV-2 variants. Generated by immunoSEQ multiplex PCR, the TCRdb table keeps only in-frame clones and is missing some. The sample records hundreds of thousands of clones, 85% to 90% being singletons. This sample comprised peripheral blood, obtained in a trial of Ad26.COV2.S vaccine versus placebo. The source of these receptors is a person between 18 and 60 years old who received the Ad26.COV2.S COVID-19 vaccine or a placebo. Both conserved end residues are part of each CDR3. The D gene is left open where the match is weak. For some rows the clone size is stated as once, few or many, or as a class when expanded; others skip it.

clone_size	cdr3_length	d_call	v_call	j_call	cdr3_nt	cdr3_aa
-	14	TRBD1	TRBV5-1	TRBJ2-6	TGCGCCAGCAGCTCGGACAGGGGAGGCAACGTCCTGACTTTC	CASSSDRGGNVLTF
-	16	-	TRBV5-1	TRBJ2-1	TGCGCCAGCAGCTCCTTAGCGGCGAGCTCCTACAATGAGCAGTTCTTC	CASSSLAASSYNEQFF
-	16	-	TRBV5-8	TRBJ2-2	TGTGCCAGCAGCGTTCGTTTGGGGTCGCCCACCGGGGAGCTGTTTTTT	CASSVRLGSPTGELFF
few	12	TRBD2	TRBV2	TRBJ2-7	TGTGCCAGCACTATGGGAGGGAACGAGCAGTACTTC	CASTMGGNEQYF
-	13	-	TRBV9	TRBJ1-2	TGTGCCAGCAATAGGCCTGGGTACTATGGCTACACCTTC	CASNRPGYYGYTF
-	14	-	TRBV7-8	TRBJ1-1	TGTGCCAGCAGCTTAGCGGGCGGCAACACTGAAGCTTTCTTT	CASSLAGGNTEAFF
-	14	-	TRBV14	TRBJ1-6	TGTGCCAGCAGCCAAGTTCATTGGGATTCACCCCTCCACTTT	CASSQVHWDSPLHF
-	14	-	TRBV27	TRBJ1-1	TGTGCCAGCAGTTTAAACCGGCCCGGGTACGGAGCTTTCTTT	CASSLNRPGYGAFF
-	12	-	TRBV3-1/TRBV3-2	TRBJ1-5	TGTGCCAGCAGCCTAGGGGGATTGCCCCAGCATTTT	CASSLGGLPQHF
-	12	-	TRBV6-2/TRBV6-3	TRBJ2-1	TGTGCCAGCAGCCCCGGGACTCTAGGCCCGTTCTTC	CASSPGTLGPFF
-	15	-	TRBV18	TRBJ1-1	TGTGCCAGCTCCCCGGGATCAGGGGCTGACACTGAAGCTTTCTTT	CASSPGSGADTEAFF
-	19	-	TRBV19	TRBJ1-5	TGTGCCAGTAGTATAGGTCGAACCGCGACGGGGCTGAGCAATCAGCCCCAGCATTTT	CASSIGRTATGLSNQPQHF
-	15	-	TRBV7-9	TRBJ1-2	TGTGCCAGCAGCCAGACAGCCTCCCGGGCCTATGGCTACACCTTC	CASSQTASRAYGYTF
-	12	-	TRBV5-6	TRBJ1-1	TGTGCCAGCAGCTCGCCCAGCGCTGAAGCTTTCTTT	CASSSPSAEAFF
once	14	-	TRBV6-2/TRBV6-3	TRBJ2-7	TGTGCCAGCAGTTGGCTGGGGAGTTCCTACGAGCAGTACTTC	CASSWLGSSYEQYF
few	14	-	TRBV11-2	TRBJ2-3	TGTGCCAGCAGCCACGGCCGGGGCACAGATACGCAGTATTTT	CASSHGRGTDTQYF
-	13	-	TRBV28	TRBJ1-5	TGTGCCAGCGGCGTTAAAAGGGGCGGCCTAAAGCATTTT	CASGVKRGGLKHF
-	17	-	TRBV21-1	TRBJ2-1	TGTGCCAGCAGCAAATCCGGCAGCGGACCCTCCTACAATGAGCAGTTCTTC	CASSKSGSGPSYNEQFF
-	16	TRBD1	TRBV3-1/TRBV3-2	TRBJ1-1	TGTGCCAGCAGCCAAAACCGGGACAGGGTTTCCACTGAAGCTTTCTTT	CASSQNRDRVSTEAFF
-	13	-	TRBV18	TRBJ1-1	TGTGCCAGCTCACCACGCTCCTACACTGAAGCTTTCTTT	CASSPRSYTEAFF
-	13	-	TRBV30	TRBJ1-2	TGTGCCTGGAAGGTCCCAGGGAACTATGGCTACACCTTC	CAWKVPGNYGYTF
once	15	TRBD1	TRBV19	TRBJ2-2	TGTGCCAGTAGTCTACGGACAGGGGGAACCGGGGAGCTGTTTTTT	CASSLRTGGTGELFF
-	15	-	TRBV6-2/TRBV6-3	TRBJ2-3	TGTGCCAGCAGTTACGACCGAGCTAGCACAGATACGCAGTATTTT	CASSYDRASTDTQYF
-	15	-	TRBV18	TRBJ1-2	TGTGCCAGCTCACTCCTAGAACAGCTCGACTATGGCTACACCTTC	CASSLLEQLDYGYTF
-	18	-	TRBV7-8	TRBJ1-1	TGTGCCAGCAGCTTAGCGCGATTAGGTTTACAGCAGAACACTGAAGCTTTCTTT	CASSLARLGLQQNTEAFF
-	18	TRBD2	TRBV4-3	TRBJ2-3	TGCGCCAGCAGCCAAGAGGCGCGTCCTAGCGGGGGGACGAATACGCAGTATTTT	CASSQEARPSGGTNTQYF
-	13	-	TRBV3-1/TRBV3-2	TRBJ1-3	TGTGCCAGCAGCCAAGATTTGGGAAACACCATATATTTT	CASSQDLGNTIYF
-	13	-	TRBV5-1	TRBJ2-2	TGCGCCAGCAGCTCGGGAGACACCGGGGAGCTGTTTTTT	CASSSGDTGELFF
-	16	-	TRBV7-2	TRBJ2-6	TGTGCCAGCAGCTTAATGGGGGTGTCTGGGGCCAACGTCCTGACTTTC	CASSLMGVSGANVLTF